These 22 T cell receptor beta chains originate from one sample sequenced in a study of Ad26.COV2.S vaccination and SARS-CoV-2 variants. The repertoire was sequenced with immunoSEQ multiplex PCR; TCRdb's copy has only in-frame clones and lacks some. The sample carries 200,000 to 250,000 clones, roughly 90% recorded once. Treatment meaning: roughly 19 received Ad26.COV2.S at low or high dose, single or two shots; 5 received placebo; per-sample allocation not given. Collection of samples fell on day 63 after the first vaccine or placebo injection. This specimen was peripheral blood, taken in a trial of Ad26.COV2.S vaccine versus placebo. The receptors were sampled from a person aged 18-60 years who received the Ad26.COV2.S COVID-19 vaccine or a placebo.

Here the CDR3 DNA reads TGTGCCAGCAGCTTAGTAGCGGGGGGGGGCACAGATACGCAGTATTTT. Translating it yields CASSLVAGGGTDTQYF. This chain links TRBV7-2 with TRBJ2-3; 11 bases are shared with TRBD2. The CDR3 loop spans 16 amino acids. Germline V gives CDR1 SGHTA, CDR2 FQGNSA. V was pared by 1 base and J by 1 base, with 1 base of the junction left unmatched.

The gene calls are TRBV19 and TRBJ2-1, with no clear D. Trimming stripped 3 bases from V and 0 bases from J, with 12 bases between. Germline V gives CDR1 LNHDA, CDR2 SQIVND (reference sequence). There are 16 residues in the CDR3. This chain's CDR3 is CASSIRPLSSYNEQFF. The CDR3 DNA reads TGTGCCAGTAGTATTCGCCCCCTCAGCTCCTACAATGAGCAGTTCTTC.

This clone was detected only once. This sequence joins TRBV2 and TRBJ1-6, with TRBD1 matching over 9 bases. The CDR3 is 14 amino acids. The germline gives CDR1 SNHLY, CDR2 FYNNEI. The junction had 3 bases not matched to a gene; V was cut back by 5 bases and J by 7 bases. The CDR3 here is CASSSDRGNSPLHF. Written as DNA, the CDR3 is TGTGCCAGCAGTTCGGACAGGGGAAATTCACCCCTCCACTTT.

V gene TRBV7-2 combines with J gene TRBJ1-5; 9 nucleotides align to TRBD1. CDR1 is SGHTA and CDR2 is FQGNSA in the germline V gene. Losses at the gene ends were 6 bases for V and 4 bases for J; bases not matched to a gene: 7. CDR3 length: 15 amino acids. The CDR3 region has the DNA TGTGCCAGCAGTTTCGACAGGGGGAGTAATCAGCCCCAGCATTTT. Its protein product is CASSFDRGSNQPQHF.

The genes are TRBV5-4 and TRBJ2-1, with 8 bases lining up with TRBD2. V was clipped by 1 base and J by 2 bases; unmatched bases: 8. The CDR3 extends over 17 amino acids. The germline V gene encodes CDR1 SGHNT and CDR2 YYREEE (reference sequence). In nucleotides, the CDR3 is TGTGCCAGCAGCTTGCGGGCGGGAGGCGGCCCCTACAATGAGCAGTTCTTC. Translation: CASSLRAGGGPYNEQFF.

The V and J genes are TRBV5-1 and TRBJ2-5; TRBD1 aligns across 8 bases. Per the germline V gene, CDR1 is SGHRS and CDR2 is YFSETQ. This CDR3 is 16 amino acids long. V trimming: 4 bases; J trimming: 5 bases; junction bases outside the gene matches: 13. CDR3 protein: CASSRMSDRAGETQYF. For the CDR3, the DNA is TGCGCCAGCAGCAGAATGTCGGACAGGGCGGGGGAGACCCAGTACTTC.

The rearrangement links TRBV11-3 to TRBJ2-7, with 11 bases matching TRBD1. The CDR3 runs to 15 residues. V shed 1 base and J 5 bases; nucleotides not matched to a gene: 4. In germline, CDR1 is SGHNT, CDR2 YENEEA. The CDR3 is CASSLGGQGGNEQYF. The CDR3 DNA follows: TGTGCCAGCAGCTTAGGGGGACAGGGGGGCAACGAGCAGTACTTC.

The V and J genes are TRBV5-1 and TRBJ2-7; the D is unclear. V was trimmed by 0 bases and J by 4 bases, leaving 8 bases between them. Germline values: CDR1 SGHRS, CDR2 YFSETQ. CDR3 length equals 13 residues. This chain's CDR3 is CASSLDPFYEQYF. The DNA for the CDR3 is TGCGCCAGCAGCTTGGATCCATTTTACGAGCAGTACTTC.

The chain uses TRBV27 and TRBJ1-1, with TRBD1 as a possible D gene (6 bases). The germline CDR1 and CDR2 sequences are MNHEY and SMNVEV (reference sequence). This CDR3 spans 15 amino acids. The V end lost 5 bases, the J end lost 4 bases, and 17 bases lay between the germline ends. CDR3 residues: CASSGSDSRSTEAFF. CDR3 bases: TGTGCCAGCAGTGGGTCGGACAGTAGGAGCACTGAAGCTTTCTTT.

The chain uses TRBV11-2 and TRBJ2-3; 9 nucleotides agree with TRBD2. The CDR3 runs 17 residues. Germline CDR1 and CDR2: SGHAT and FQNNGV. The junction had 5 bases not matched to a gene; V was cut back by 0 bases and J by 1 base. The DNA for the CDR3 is TGTGCCAGCAGCTTAGATCTGGGCGGGGGGGGCACAGATACGCAGTATTTT. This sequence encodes CASSLDLGGGGTDTQYF. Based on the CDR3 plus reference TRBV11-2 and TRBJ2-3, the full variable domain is EAGVAQSPRYKIIEKRQSVAFWCNPISGHATLYWYQQILGQGPKLLIQFQNNGVVDDSQLPKDRFSAERLKGVDSTLKIQPAKLEDSAVYLCASSLDLGGGGTDTQYFGPGTRLTVL.

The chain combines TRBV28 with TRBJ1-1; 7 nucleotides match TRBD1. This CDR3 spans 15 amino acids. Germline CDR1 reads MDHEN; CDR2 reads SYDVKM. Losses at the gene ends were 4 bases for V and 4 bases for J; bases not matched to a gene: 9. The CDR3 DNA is TGTGCCAGCAGTTATCCAGGGGGTAGGGGCACTGAAGCTTTCTTT. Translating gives CASSYPGGRGTEAFF.

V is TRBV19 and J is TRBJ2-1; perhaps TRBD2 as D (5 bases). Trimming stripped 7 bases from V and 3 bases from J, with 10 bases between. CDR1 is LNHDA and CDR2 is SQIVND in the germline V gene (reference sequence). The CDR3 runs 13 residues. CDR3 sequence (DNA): TGTGCCAGTAAGGCGGGTATCTACAATGAGCAGTTCTTC. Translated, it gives CASKAGIYNEQFF.

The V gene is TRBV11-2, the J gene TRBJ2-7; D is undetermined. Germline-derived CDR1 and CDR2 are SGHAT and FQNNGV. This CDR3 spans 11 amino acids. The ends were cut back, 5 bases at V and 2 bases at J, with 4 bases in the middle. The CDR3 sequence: CASSPAYEQYF. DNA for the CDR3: TGTGCCAGCAGCCCCGCCTACGAGCAGTACTTC.

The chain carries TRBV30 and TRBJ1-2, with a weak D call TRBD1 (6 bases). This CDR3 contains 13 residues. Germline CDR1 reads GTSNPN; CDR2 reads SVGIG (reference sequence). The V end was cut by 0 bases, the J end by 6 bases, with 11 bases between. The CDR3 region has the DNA TGTGCCTGGAGTGTACGCAGGGGAGATGGCTACACCTTC. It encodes CAWSVRRGDGYTF.

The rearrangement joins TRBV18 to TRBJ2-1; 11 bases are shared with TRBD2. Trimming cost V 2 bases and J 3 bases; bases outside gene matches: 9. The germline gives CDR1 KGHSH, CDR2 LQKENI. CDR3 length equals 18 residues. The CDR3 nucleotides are TGTGCCAGCTCACCAACTCCATTAGCGGGGGGGCTCTACAATGAGCAGTTCTTC. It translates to CASSPTPLAGGLYNEQFF.

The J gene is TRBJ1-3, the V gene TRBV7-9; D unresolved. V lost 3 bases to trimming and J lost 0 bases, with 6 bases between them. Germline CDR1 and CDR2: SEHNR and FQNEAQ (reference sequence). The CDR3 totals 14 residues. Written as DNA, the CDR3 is TGTGCCAGCAGCTTGGAGTTCTCTGGAAACACCATATATTTT. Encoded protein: CASSLEFSGNTIYF.

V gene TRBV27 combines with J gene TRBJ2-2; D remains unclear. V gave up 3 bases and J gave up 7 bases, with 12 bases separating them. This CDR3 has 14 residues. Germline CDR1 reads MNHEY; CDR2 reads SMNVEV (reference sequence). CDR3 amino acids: CASSFFSEIGELFF. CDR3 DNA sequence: TGTGCCAGCAGTTTTTTCTCGGAAATCGGGGAGCTGTTTTTT.

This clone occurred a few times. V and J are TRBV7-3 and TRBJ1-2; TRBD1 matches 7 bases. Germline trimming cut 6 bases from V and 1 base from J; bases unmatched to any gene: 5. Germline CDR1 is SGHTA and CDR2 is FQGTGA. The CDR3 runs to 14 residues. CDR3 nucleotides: TGTGCCAGCAGACCGGGACAGCTTAACTATGGCTACACCTTC. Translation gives CASRPGQLNYGYTF.

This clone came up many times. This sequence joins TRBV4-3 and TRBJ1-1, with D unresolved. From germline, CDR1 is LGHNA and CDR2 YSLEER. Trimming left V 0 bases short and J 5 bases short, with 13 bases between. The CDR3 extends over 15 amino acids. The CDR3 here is CASSQDSEGQTEAFF. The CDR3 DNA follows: TGCGCCAGCAGCCAAGATAGTGAGGGTCAGACTGAAGCTTTCTTT.

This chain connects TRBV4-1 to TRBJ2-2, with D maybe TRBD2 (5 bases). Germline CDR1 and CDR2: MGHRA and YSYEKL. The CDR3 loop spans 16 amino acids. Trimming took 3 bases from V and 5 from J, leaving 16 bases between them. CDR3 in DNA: TGCGCCAGCAGCCAGGGTAACGGGATGGGAACCGGGGAGCTGTTTTTT. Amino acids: CASSQGNGMGTGELFF.

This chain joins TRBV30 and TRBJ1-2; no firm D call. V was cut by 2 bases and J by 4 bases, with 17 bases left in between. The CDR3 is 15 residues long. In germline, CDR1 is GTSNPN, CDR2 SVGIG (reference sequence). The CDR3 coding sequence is TGTGCCTGGAGTTACACGGCATTGGAATTCTATGGCTACACCTTC. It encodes CAWSYTALEFYGYTF.

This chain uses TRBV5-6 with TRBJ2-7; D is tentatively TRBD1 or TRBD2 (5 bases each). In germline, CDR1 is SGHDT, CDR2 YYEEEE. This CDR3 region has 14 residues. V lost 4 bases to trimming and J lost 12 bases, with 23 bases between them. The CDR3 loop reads CASSQPGTDHSMYF. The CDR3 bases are TGTGCCAGCAGCCAGCCGGGGACCGACCATAGTATGTACTTC.